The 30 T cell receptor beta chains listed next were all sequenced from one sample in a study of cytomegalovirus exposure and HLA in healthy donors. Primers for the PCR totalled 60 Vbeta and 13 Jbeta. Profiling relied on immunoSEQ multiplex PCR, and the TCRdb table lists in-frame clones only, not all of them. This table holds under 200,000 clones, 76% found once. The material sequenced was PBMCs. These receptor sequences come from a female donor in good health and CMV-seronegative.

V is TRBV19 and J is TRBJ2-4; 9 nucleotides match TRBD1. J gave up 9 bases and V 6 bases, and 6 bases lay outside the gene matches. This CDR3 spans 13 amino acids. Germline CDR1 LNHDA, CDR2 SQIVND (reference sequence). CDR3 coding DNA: TGTGCCAGTAGGTTAGACAGGGGGAGCATTCAGTACTTC. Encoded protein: CASRLDRGSIQYF.

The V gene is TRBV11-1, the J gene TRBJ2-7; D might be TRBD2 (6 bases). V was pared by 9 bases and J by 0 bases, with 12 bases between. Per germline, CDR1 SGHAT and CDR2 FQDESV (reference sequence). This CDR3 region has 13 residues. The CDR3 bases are TGTGCCAGTTCGGGACTTAACTCCTACGAGCAGTACTTC. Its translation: CASSGLNSYEQYF.

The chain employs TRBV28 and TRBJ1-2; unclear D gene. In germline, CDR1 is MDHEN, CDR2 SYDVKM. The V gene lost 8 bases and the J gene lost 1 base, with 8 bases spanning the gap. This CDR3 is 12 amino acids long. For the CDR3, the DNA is TGTGCCAGCGCACGGGGTAACTATGGCTACACCTTC. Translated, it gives CASARGNYGYTF.

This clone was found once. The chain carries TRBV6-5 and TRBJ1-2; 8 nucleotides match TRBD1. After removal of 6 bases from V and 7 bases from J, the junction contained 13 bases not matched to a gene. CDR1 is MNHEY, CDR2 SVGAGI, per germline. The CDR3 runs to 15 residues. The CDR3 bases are TGTGCCAGCAGAACCGGACAGGGACTATTCGCTGGCTACACCTTC. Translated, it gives CASRTGQGLFAGYTF.

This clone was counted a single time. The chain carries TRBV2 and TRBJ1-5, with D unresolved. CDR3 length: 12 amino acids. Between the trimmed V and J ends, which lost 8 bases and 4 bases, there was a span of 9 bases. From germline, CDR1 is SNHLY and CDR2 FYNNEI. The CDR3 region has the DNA TGTGCCAGCGACACAGCTAATCAGCCCCAGCATTTT. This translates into CASDTANQPQHF. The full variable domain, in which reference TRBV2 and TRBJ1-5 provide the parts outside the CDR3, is EPEVTQTPSHQVTQMGQEVILRCVPISNHLYFYWYRQILGQKVEFLVSFYNNEISEKSEIFDDQFSVERPDGSNFTLKIRSTKLEDSAMYFCASDTANQPQHFGDGTRLSIL.

CDR3 DNA: TGTGCCAGCAGCTTAGAGCCAGGGGGCTACGAGCAGTACTTC. Its translation: CASSLEPGGYEQYF. V is TRBV11-3 and J is TRBJ2-5; 7 bases are a match to TRBD1. The J call may be faulty, since TRBJ2-7 better matches the DNA end. The CDR3 loop spans 14 amino acids. Germline assignment: CDR1 SGHNT and CDR2 YENEEA.

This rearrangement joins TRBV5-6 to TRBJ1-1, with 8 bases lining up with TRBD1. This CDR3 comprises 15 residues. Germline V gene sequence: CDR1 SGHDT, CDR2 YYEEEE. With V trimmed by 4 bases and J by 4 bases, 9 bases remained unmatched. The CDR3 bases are TGTGCCAGCAGCAGTAGACAGGGGTTGGGCACTGAAGCTTTCTTT. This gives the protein CASSSRQGLGTEAFF.

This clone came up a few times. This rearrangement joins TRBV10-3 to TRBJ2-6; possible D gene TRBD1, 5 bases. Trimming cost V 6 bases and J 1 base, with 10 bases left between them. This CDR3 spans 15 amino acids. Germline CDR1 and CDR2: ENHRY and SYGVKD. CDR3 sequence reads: CAISATVSGANVLTF. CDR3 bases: TGTGCCATCAGCGCGACAGTTTCTGGGGCCAACGTCCTGACTTTC.

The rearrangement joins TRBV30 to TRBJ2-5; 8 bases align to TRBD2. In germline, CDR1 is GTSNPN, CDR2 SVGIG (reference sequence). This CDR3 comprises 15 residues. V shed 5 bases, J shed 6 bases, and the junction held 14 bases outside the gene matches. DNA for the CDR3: TGTGCCTGGCCCTCCGGTTCGGGGGGGGGACAGACCCAGTACTTC. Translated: CAWPSGSGGGQTQYF. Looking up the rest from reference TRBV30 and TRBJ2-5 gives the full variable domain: SQTIHQWPATLVQPVGSPLSLECTVEGTSNPNLYWYRQAAGRGLQLLFYSVGIGQISSEVPQNLSASRPQDRQFILSSKKLLLSDSGFYLCAWPSGSGGGQTQYFGPGTRLLVL.

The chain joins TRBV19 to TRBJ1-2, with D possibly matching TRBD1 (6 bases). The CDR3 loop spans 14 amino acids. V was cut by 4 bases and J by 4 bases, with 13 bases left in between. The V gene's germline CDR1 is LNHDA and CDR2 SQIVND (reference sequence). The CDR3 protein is CASSRPGEPYGYTF. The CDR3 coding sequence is TGTGCCAGTAGTAGGCCAGGGGAACCCTATGGCTACACCTTC.

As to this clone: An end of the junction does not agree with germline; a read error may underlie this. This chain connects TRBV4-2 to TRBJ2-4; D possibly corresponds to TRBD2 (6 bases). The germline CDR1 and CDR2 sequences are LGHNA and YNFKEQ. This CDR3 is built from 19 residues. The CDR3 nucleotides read TGTGCCAGCAGCCCGAGGGTGGGCGGGGTTGAATGGGCCAAAAACAGTCAGTACTTC. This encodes CASSPRVGGVEWAKNSQYF.

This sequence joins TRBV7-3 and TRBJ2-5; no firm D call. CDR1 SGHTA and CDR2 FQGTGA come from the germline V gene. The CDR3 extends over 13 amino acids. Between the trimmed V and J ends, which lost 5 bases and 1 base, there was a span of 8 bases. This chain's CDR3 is CASSLQVQETQYF. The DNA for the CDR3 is TGTGCCAGCAGCCTGCAGGTCCAAGAGACCCAGTACTTC. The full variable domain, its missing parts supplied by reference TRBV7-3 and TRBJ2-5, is GAGVSQTPSNKVTEKGKYVELRCDPISGHTALYWYRQSLGQGPEFLIYFQGTGAADDSGLPNDRFFAVRPEGSVSTLKIQRTERGDSAVYLCASSLQVQETQYFGPGTRLLVL.

Written as DNA, the CDR3 is TGTGCCAGCAGTTACCCCCCTAGGGCTTTCTTT. Its translation: CASSYPPRAFF. The V gene is TRBV6-1, the J gene TRBJ1-1; D not resolved. CDR1 is MNHNS, CDR2 SASEGT, per germline. V was cut by 5 bases and J by 11 bases, with 12 bases left in between. The CDR3 consists of 11 residues.

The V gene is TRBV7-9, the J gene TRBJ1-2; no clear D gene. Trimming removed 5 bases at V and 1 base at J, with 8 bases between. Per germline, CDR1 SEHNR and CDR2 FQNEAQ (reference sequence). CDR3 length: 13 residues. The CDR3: CASSAAGNYGYTF. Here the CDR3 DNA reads TGTGCCAGCAGCGCCGCGGGTAACTATGGCTACACCTTC.

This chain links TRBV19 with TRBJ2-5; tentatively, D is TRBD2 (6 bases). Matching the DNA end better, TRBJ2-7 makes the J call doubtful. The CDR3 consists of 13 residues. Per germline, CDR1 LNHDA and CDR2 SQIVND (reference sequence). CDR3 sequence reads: CATSEAPGYEQYF. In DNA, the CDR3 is TGTGCCACTAGCGAAGCCCCGGGGTACGAGCAGTACTTC.

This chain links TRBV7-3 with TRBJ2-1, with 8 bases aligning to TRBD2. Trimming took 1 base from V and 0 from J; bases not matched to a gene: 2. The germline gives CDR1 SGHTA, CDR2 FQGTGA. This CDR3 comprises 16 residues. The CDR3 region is CASSLSGRPSYNEQFF. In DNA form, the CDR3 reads TGTGCCAGCAGCTTAAGCGGGAGGCCCTCCTACAATGAGCAGTTCTTC.

CDR3 in DNA: TGTGCCAGCAGGGGGGGGAGGTCGGGGAACTCCTACGAGCAGTACTTC. This sequence encodes CASRGGRSGNSYEQYF. The rearrangement uses TRBV2 and TRBJ2-5; 7 bases fit TRBD2. The J call is uncertain, as TRBJ2-7 better fits the DNA end. Germline values: CDR1 SNHLY, CDR2 FYNNEI. CDR3 length equals 16 residues.

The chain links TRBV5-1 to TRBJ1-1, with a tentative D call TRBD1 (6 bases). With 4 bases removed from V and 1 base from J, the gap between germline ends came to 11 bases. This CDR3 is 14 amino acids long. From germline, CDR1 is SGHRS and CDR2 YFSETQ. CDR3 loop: CASSQGHQNTEAFF. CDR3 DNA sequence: TGCGCCAGCAGCCAGGGACACCAGAACACTGAAGCTTTCTTT.

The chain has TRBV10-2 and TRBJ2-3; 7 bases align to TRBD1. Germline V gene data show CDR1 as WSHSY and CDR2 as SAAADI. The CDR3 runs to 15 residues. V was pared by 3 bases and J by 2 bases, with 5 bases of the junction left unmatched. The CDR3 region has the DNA TGCGCCAGCAGTGAACCTGGGACAGCCACAGATACGCAGTATTTT. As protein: CASSEPGTATDTQYF.

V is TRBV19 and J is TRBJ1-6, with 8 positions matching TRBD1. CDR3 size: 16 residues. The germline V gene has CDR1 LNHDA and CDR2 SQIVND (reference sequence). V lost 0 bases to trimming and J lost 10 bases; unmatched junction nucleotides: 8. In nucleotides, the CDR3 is TGTGCCAGTAGTATAGACTCCGGGACAGGAAGCTCACCCCTCCACTTT. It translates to CASSIDSGTGSSPLHF.

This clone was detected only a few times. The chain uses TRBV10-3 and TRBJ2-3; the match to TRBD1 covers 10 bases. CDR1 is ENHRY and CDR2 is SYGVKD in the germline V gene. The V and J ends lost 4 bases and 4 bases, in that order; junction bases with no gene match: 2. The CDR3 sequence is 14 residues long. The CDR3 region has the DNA TGTGCCATCAGTGGACAGGGGGCCTCAGATACGCAGTATTTT. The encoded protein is CAISGQGASDTQYF.

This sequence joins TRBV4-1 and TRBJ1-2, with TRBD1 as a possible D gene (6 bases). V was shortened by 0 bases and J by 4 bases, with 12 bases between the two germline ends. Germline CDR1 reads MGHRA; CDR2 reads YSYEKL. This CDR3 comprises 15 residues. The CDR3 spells CASSQDQGFAYGYTF. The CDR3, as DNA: TGCGCCAGCAGCCAAGATCAGGGGTTTGCCTATGGCTACACCTTC.

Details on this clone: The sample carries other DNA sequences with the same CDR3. CDR3 sequence: CASRQGQNTEAFF. The CDR3 DNA reads TGTGCCAGCAGACAAGGACAGAACACTGAAGCTTTCTTT. The chain recombines TRBV6-6 with TRBJ1-1, with a possible D match to TRBD1 (5 bases). V gave up 6 bases and J gave up 1 base, with 9 bases separating them. Germline CDR1 reads MNHNY; CDR2 reads SVGAGI (reference sequence). The CDR3 is made up of 13 amino acids.

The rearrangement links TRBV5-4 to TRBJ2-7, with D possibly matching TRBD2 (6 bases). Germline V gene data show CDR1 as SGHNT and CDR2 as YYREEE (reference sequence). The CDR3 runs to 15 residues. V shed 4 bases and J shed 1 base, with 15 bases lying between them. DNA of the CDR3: TGTGCCAGCAGCCCCGGGGGTCGGGGTTCCTACGAGCAGTACTTC. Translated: CASSPGGRGSYEQYF. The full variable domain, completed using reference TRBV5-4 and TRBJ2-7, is ETGVTQSPTHLIKTRGQQVTLRCSSQSGHNTVSWYQQALGQGPQFIFQYYREEENGRGNFPPRFSGLQFPNYSSELNVNALELDDSALYLCASSPGGRGSYEQYFGPGTRLTVT.

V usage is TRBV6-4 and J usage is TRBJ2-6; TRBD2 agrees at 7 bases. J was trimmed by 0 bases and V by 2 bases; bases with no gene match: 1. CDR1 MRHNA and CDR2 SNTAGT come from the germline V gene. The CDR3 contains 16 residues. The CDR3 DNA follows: TGTGCCAGCAGTGACGGCGGGAGCTCTGGGGCCAACGTCCTGACTTTC. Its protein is CASSDGGSSGANVLTF.

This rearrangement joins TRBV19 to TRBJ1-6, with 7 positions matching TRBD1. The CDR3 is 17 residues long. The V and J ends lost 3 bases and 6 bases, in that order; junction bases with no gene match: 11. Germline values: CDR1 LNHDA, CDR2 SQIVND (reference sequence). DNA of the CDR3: TGTGCCAGTAGTATCACCAGGGGGGCGCGCAGTAATTCACCCCTCCACTTT. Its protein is CASSITRGARSNSPLHF.

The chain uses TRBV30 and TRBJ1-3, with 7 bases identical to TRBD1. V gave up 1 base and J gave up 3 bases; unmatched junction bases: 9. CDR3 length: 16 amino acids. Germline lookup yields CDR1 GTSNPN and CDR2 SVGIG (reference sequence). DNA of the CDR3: TGTGCCTGGAGTGACTGGACAGGCGGTAATGGAAACACCATATATTTT. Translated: CAWSDWTGGNGNTIYF.

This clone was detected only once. In DNA form, the CDR3 reads TGTGCCTGGAGAGCCCAGGGGGCGAGTGGCTACACCTTC. It is translated as CAWRAQGASGYTF. The J gene is TRBJ1-2, the V gene TRBV30; TRBD1 matches 8 bases. Per the germline V gene, CDR1 is GTSNPN and CDR2 is SVGIG (reference sequence). V shed 3 bases, J shed 7 bases, and the junction held 7 bases outside the gene matches. The CDR3 length is 13 residues.

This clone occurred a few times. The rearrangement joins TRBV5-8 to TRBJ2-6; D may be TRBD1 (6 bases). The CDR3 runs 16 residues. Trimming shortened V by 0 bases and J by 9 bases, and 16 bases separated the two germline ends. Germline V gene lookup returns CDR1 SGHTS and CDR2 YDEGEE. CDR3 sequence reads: CASSLGQGSRVNVLTF. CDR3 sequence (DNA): TGTGCCAGCAGCTTGGGGCAGGGGAGTCGGGTCAACGTCCTGACTTTC.

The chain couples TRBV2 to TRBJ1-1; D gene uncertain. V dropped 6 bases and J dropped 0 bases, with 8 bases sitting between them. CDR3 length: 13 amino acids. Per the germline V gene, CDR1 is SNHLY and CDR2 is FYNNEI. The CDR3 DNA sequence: TGTGCCAGCAGACGGGAGATGAACACTGAAGCTTTCTTT. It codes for CASRREMNTEAFF. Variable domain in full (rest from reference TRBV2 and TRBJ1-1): EPEVTQTPSHQVTQMGQEVILRCVPISNHLYFYWYRQILGQKVEFLVSFYNNEISEKSEIFDDQFSVERPDGSNFTLKIRSTKLEDSAMYFCASRREMNTEAFFGQGTRLTVV.